Following are 16 T cell receptor beta chains from one sample sequenced in a study of cytomegalovirus exposure and HLA in healthy donors. TCRdb's copy holds only in-frame clones and misses some; the assay was immunoSEQ multiplex PCR. The sample includes over 200,000 clones, around nine tenths of them seen just once. Sequencing input: PBMCs. The source is a woman younger than 30 in good health and CMV-seronegative.

The V gene is TRBV13, the J gene TRBJ2-5; D might be TRBD2 (6 bases). Trimming took 0 bases from V and 5 from J, leaving 13 bases between them. The CDR3 has 15 amino acids. CDR1 PRHDT and CDR2 FYEKMQ come from the germline V gene (reference sequence). DNA of the CDR3: TGTGCCAGCAGCTTAGGGGCCGGGGGTGTGGAGACCCAGTACTTC. This sequence encodes CASSLGAGGVETQYF.

This chain joins TRBV9 and TRBJ1-2; 8 bases are shared with TRBD1. The CDR3 sequence is 16 residues long. The V and J ends lost 3 bases and 0 bases, in that order; junction bases with no gene match: 7. Germline assignment: CDR1 SGDLS and CDR2 YYNGEE. The CDR3 nucleotides are TGTGCCAGCAGCGCACGACAGGGGCGGACTAACTATGGCTACACCTTC. Amino acids: CASSARQGRTNYGYTF.

The chain links TRBV7-9 to TRBJ2-2, with 7 bases that match TRBD1. CDR1 is SEHNR, CDR2 FQNEAQ, per germline (reference sequence). The CDR3 runs to 19 residues. J was trimmed by 4 bases and V by 2 bases; bases with no gene match: 16. This CDR3 is CASSLTGPTGTLGTGELFF. CDR3 DNA sequence: TGTGCCAGCAGCTTAACGGGGCCGACAGGGACCCTAGGCACCGGGGAGCTGTTTTTT.

V is TRBV5-1 and J is TRBJ2-1; 10 bases agree with TRBD2. J lost 9 bases, V lost 5 bases, and 14 bases had no gene match. Germline V lookup: CDR1 SGHRS, CDR2 YFSETQ. CDR3 length equals 16 residues. The DNA of the CDR3 is TGCGCCAGCAGTTGGTCGCTAGCGGGGGACGGGAGTGAGCAGTTCTTC. Amino acids: CASSWSLAGDGSEQFF.

The J gene is TRBJ1-5, the V gene TRBV6-6, with D possibly TRBD1 on 5 matching bases. V dropped 4 bases and J dropped 0 bases, with 13 bases sitting between them. CDR3 length: 16 amino acids. CDR1 is MNHNY and CDR2 is SVGAGI in the germline V gene (reference sequence). CDR3 residues: CASSSISGGSNQPQHF. DNA of the CDR3: TGTGCCAGCAGTTCCATCTCGGGGGGTAGCAATCAGCCCCAGCATTTT.

The gene calls are TRBV12-2 and TRBJ2-1; the table names TRBD2, a call not compared with the DNA. TRBV12-2 is a listed pseudogene. CDR3 length: 14 amino acids. The CDR3 region has the DNA TGTGCAAGTCGCTTCGGAGGGCCGGACAATGAGCAGTTCTTC. Protein sequence: CASRFGGPDNEQFF.

The CDR3 coding sequence is TGCAGCGTTGAGGGACAGCCGAACACTGAAGCTTTCTTT. Translation: CSVEGQPNTEAFF. The rearrangement links TRBV29-1 to TRBJ1-1, with 7 bases fitting TRBD1. This CDR3 is built from 13 residues. The V segment lost 3 bases and the J segment 1 base; nucleotides outside the gene matches: 2. The germline CDR1 and CDR2 sequences are SQVTM and ANQGSEA.

This clone was seen a handful of times. The gene calls are TRBV19 and TRBJ2-2, with 8 bases lining up with TRBD1. Per germline, CDR1 LNHDA and CDR2 SQIVND (reference sequence). V gave up 11 bases and J gave up 6 bases; unmatched junction bases: 8. The CDR3 totals 13 residues. The CDR3 loop is CAGRDRTAGELFF. CDR3 sequence (DNA): TGTGCCGGCAGGGACAGGACGGCCGGGGAGCTGTTTTTT.

The chain combines TRBV30 with TRBJ1-1; 9 bases match TRBD1. This CDR3 is 13 amino acids long. V dropped 2 bases and J dropped 7; count of bases not matched to a gene: 5. CDR1 is GTSNPN, CDR2 SVGIG, per germline (reference sequence). CDR3 nucleotide sequence: TGTGCCTGGAGTCCGGACAGGGGATATGAAGCTTTCTTT. Translation: CAWSPDRGYEAFF.

This chain uses TRBV5-6 with TRBJ1-2; TRBD1 matches 8 bases. CDR3 length: 14 residues. Germline V lookup: CDR1 SGHDT, CDR2 YYEEEE. Trimming took 2 bases from V and 7 from J; bases not matched to a gene: 7. CDR3 in DNA: TGTGCCAGCAGCTTTGCGCTCGGGACAGGTGGCTACACCTTC. This codes for CASSFALGTGGYTF. The entire variable domain, with the rest obtained from reference TRBV5-6 and TRBJ1-2, is as follows: DAGVTQSPTHLIKTRGQQVTLRCSPKSGHDTVSWYQQALGQGPQFIFQYYEEEERQRGNFPDRFSGHQFPNYSSELNVNALLLGDSALYLCASSFALGTGGYTFGSGTRLTVV.

The V call is TRBV29-1, the J call TRBJ2-4, with no clear D. This CDR3 contains 11 residues. Trimming shortened V by 4 bases and J by 9 bases, and 10 bases separated the two germline ends. CDR1 and CDR2 (germline): SQVTM, ANQGSEA. Here the CDR3 DNA reads TGCAGCGTTGCCGGTGTCGGCATTCAGTACTTC. Its translation is CSVAGVGIQYF.

The rearrangement links TRBV11-3 to TRBJ2-1; D possibly corresponds to TRBD1 (6 bases). Trimming left V 5 bases short and J 3 bases short, with 17 bases between. Germline values: CDR1 SGHNT, CDR2 YENEEA. This CDR3 has 16 amino acids. Here the CDR3 reads CASSPGAAELYNEQFF. DNA of the CDR3: TGTGCCAGCAGCCCAGGGGCGGCGGAACTCTACAATGAGCAGTTCTTC.

The V gene is TRBV9, the J gene TRBJ2-5; 7 bases fit TRBD2. Germline assignment: CDR1 SGDLS and CDR2 YYNGEE. Germline trimming cut 3 bases from V and 1 base from J; bases unmatched to any gene: 6. The CDR3 covers 15 residues. The CDR3 coding sequence is TGTGCCAGCAGCGCCAACCCGGGGGGCCAAGAGACCCAGTACTTC. This codes for CASSANPGGQETQYF.

The chain links TRBV27 to TRBJ1-4, with 8 bases that match TRBD1. This CDR3 is 15 amino acids long. Germline CDR1 is MNHEY and CDR2 is SMNVEV (reference sequence). The ends lost 6 bases at V and 4 bases at J; junction bases unmatched: 7. The CDR3 DNA sequence: TGTGCCAGCAGACGCACAGGGGGTTTTAATGAAAAACTGTTTTTT. Translated, it gives CASRRTGGFNEKLFF.

The chain joins TRBV4-2 to TRBJ2-1; possibly TRBD1 for D (5 bases). The CDR3 length is 11 residues. The V gene lost 5 bases and the J gene lost 9 bases, with 8 bases spanning the gap. The V gene's germline CDR1 is LGHNA and CDR2 YNFKEQ. The CDR3 region is CASSYRGEQFF. The CDR3 DNA reads as TGTGCCAGCAGCTATAGGGGTGAGCAGTTCTTC.

The table lists this clone with a count of one. The chain has TRBV20-1 and TRBJ2-5, with 7 bases that match TRBD2. This CDR3 is built from 11 residues. Germline CDR1 is DFQATT and CDR2 is SNEGSKA (reference sequence). The CDR3 region is CGTTIQETQYF. The CDR3 DNA reads TGCGGGACTACCATCCAAGAGACCCAGTACTTC.